This T cell receptor (beta chain) was identified during a study of blood T cell repertoires in COVID-19. Study as a whole: Acute and convalescent COVID-19 samples came from the United States, Italy and Spain.

Trimming cost V 4 bases and J 4 bases, with 20 bases left between them. The CDR3 consists of 17 residues. CDR1 and CDR2 (germline): SEHNR, FQNEAQ (reference sequence). Participants' reported clinical history set cohort assignment. The study counted Cohort 3 donors as recovered given two negative PCRs, clearance, or symptom resolution. The assay was immunoSEQ multiplex PCR, and TCRdb's table has in-frame clones only and misses some. In the table there are approximately 440,000 clones, around 87% of which are singletons. The TCR originated in a young woman who had recovered from COVID-19. The chain couples TRBV7-9 to TRBJ2-1, with D perhaps matching TRBD1 (5 bases). Sequenced sample: PBMCs or T cells enriched from blood (not recorded which). CDR3 sequence: CASSSTRSNKGYNEQFF. In DNA form, the CDR3 reads TGTGCCAGCAGCTCCACCCGGTCCAATAAGGGGTACAATGAGCAGTTCTTC.